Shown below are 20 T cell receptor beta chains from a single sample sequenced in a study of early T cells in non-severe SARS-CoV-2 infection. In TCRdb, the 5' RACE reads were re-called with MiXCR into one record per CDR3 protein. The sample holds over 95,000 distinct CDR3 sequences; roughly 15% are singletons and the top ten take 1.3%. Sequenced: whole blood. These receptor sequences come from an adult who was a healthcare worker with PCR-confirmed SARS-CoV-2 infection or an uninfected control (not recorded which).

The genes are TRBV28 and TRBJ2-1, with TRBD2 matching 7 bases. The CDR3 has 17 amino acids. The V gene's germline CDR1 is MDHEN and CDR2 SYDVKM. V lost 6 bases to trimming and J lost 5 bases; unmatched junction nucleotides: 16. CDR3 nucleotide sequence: TGTGCCAGCAGCCCGACCCGGGGTCTAGCGGTCGACAATGAGCAGTTCTTC. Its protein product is CASSPTRGLAVDNEQFF. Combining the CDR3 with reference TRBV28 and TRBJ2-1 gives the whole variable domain DVKVTQSSRYLVKRTGEKVFLECVQDMDHENMFWYRQDPGLGLRLIYFSYDVKMKEKGDIPEGYSVSREKKERFSLILESASTNQTSMYLCASSPTRGLAVDNEQFFGPGTRLTVL.

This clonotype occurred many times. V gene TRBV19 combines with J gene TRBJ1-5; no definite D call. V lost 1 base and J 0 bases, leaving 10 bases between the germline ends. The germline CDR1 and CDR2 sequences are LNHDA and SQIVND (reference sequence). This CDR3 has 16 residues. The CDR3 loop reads CASSIGLGHSNQPQHF. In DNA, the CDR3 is TGTGCCAGTAGTATAGGATTAGGGCATAGCAATCAGCCCCAGCATTTT.

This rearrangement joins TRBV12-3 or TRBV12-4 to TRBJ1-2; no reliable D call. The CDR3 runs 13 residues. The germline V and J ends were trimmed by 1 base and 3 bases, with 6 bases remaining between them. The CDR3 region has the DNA TGTGCCAGCAGTTTAGACCCGCACTATGGCTACACCTTC. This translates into CASSLDPHYGYTF.

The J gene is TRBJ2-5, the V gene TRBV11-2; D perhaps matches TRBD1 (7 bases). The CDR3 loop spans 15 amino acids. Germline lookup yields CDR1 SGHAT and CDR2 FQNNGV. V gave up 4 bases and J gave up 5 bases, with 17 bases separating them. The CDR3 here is CASSSLARGRETQYF. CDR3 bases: TGTGCCAGCAGCTCCCTAGCGAGGGGGCGTGAGACCCAGTACTTC. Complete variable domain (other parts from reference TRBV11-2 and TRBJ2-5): EAGVAQSPRYKIIEKRQSVAFWCNPISGHATLYWYQQILGQGPKLLIQFQNNGVVDDSQLPKDRFSAERLKGVDSTLKIQPAKLEDSAVYLCASSSLARGRETQYFGPGTRLLVL.

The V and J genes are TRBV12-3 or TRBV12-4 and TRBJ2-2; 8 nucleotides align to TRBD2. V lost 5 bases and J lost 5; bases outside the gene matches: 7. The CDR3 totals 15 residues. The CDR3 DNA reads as TGTGCCAGCAGTCCCCGGGGGGGAGGGACCGGGGAGCTGTTTTTT. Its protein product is CASSPRGGGTGELFF.

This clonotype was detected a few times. The CDR3 region has the DNA TGTGCCAGCACCAACGAGGCAGGGGGGCAAGAGACCCAGTACTTC. This sequence encodes CASTNEAGGQETQYF. The chain carries TRBV12-3 or TRBV12-4 and TRBJ2-5, with D possibly being TRBD1 (7 bases). There are 15 residues in the CDR3. V lost 7 bases to trimming and J lost 2 bases, with 17 bases between them.

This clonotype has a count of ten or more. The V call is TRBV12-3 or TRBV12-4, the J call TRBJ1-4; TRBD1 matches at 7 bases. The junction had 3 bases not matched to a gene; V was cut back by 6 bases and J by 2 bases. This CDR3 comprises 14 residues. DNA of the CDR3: TGTGCCAGCAGCGAGGACAGGACTAATGAAAAACTGTTTTTT. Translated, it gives CASSEDRTNEKLFF.

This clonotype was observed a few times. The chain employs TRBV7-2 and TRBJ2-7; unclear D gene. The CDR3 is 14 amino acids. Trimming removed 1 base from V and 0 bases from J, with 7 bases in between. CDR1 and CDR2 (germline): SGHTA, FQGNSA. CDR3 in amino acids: CASSLVRSSYEQYF. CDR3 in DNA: TGTGCCAGCAGCTTAGTACGGAGCTCCTACGAGCAGTACTTC.

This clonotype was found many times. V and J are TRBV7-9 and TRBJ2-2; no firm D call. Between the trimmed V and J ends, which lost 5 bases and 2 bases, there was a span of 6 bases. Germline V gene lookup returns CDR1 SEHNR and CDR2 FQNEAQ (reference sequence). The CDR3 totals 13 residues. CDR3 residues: CASSARNTGELFF. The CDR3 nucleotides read TGTGCCAGCAGCGCAAGAAACACCGGGGAGCTGTTTTTT.

CDR3 residues: CASSLVQGLNGYTF. CDR3 coding DNA: TGTGCCAGCAGCTTGGTCCAGGGTTTAAATGGCTACACCTTC. V usage is TRBV11-2 and J usage is TRBJ1-2, with D possibly matching TRBD1 (5 bases). This CDR3 is 14 amino acids long. With 3 bases removed from V and 6 bases from J, the gap between germline ends came to 14 bases. Germline CDR1 and CDR2: SGHAT and FQNNGV.

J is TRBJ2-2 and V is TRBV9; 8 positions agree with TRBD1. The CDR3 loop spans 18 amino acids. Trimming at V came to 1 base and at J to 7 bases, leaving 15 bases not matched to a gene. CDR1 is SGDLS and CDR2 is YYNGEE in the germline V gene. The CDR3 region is CASSVSRAGGDRGGELFF. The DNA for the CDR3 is TGTGCCAGCAGCGTAAGTCGGGCAGGGGGCGATCGCGGCGGGGAGCTGTTTTTT.

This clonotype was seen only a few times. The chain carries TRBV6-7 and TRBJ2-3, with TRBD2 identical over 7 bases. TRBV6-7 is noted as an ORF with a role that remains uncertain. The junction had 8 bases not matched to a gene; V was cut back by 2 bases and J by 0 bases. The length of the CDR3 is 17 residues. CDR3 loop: CASSYEGRGRSTDTQYF. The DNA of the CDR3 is TGTGCCAGCAGTTACGAAGGGCGCGGGAGAAGCACAGATACGCAGTATTTT.

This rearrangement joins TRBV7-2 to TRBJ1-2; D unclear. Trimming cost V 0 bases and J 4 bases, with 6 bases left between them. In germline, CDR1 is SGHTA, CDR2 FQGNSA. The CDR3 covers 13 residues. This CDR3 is CASSLATSYGYTF. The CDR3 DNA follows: TGTGCCAGCAGCTTAGCGACCAGCTATGGCTACACCTTC.

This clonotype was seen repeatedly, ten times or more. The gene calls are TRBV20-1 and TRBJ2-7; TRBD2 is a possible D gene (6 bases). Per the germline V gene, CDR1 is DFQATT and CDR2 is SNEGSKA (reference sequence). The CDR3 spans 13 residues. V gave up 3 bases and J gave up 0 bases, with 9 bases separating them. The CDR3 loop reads CSARPTSSYEQYF. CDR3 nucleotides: TGCAGTGCTAGGCCGACTAGCTCCTACGAGCAGTACTTC.

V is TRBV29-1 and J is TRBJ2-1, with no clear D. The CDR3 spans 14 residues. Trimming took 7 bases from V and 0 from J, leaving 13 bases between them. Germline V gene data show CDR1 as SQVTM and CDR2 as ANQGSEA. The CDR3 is CSAAVLSSYNEQFF. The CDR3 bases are TGCAGCGCTGCCGTCCTTAGCTCCTACAATGAGCAGTTCTTC.

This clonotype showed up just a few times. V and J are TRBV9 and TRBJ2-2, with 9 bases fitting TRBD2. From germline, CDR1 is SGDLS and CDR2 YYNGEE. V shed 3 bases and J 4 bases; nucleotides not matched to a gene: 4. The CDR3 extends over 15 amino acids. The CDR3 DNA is TGTGCCAGCAGCGGAAGCGGGAGGCTCACCGGGGAGCTGTTTTTT. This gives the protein CASSGSGRLTGELFF. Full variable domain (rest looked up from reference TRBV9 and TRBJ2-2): DSGVTQTPKHLITATGQRVTLRCSPRSGDLSVYWYQQSLDQGLQFLIQYYNGEERAKGNILERFSAQQFPDLHSELNLSSLELGDSALYFCASSGSGRLTGELFFGEGSRLTVL.

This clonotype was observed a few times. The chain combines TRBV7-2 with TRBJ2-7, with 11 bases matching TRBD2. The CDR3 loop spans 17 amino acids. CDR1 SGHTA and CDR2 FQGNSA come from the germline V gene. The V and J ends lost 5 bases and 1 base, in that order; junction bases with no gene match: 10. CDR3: CASSLLAGGSRSYEQYF. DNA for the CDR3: TGTGCCAGCAGCCTGCTAGCGGGAGGCTCGAGGTCCTACGAGCAGTACTTC.

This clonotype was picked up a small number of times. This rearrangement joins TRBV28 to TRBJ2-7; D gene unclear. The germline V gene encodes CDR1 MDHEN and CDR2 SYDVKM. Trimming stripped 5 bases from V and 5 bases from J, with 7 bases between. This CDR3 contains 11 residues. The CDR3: CASSRWDEQYF. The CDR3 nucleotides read TGTGCCAGCAGTAGGTGGGACGAGCAGTACTTC.

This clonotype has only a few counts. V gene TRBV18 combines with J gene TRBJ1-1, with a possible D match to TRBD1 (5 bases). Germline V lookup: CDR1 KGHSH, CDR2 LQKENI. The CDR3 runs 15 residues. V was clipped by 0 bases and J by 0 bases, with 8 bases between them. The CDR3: CASSPPGHLNTEAFF. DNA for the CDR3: TGTGCCAGCTCACCACCGGGGCATTTGAACACTGAAGCTTTCTTT.

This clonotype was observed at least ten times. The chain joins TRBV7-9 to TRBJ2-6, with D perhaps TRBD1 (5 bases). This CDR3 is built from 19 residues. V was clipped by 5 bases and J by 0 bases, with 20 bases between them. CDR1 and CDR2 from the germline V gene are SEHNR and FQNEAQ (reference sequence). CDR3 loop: CASSRDGLGDISGANVLTF. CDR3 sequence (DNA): TGTGCCAGCAGCCGAGATGGCCTAGGGGATATCTCTGGGGCCAACGTCCTGACTTTC.